Each of the 27 T cell receptor beta chains below was sequenced from the same sample in a study of CD8 T cells in ankylosing spondylitis. Each CDR3 protein gets one entry after TCRdb re-called the 5' RACE reads with MiXCR. The table has approximately 46,000 distinct CDR3 sequences, more than 9.5% seen once. The specimen sequenced was blood, either unsorted or a sorted T cell fraction (not recorded which). The source is a male donor with ankylosing spondylitis or in good health (not recorded which).

This clonotype was counted many times. This chain links TRBV5-1 with TRBJ2-1, with D unclear. The CDR3 runs 14 residues. Germline V lookup: CDR1 SGHRS, CDR2 YFSETQ. V was cut by 2 bases and J by 2 bases, with 8 bases left in between. The CDR3 region is CASSLSLAYNEQFF. The CDR3 bases are TGCGCCAGCAGCTTATCCCTGGCCTACAATGAGCAGTTCTTC.

This clonotype was seen ten or more times. For the CDR3, the DNA is TGCGCCAGCAGCTTGAGTACCGGGACAGGGGTTTACGAGCAGTACTTC. Translating it yields CASSLSTGTGVYEQYF. V gene TRBV5-1 combines with J gene TRBJ2-7; 10 positions agree with TRBD1. The CDR3 is 16 residues long. V dropped 1 base and J dropped 4; count of bases not matched to a gene: 8. CDR1 and CDR2 (germline): SGHRS, YFSETQ. The complete variable domain, with remaining parts taken from reference TRBV5-1 and TRBJ2-7, reads KAGVTQTPRYLIKTRGQQVTLSCSPISGHRSVSWYQQTPGQGLQFLFEYFSETQRNKGNFPGRFSGRQFSNSRSEMNVSTLELGDSALYLCASSLSTGTGVYEQYFGPGTRLTVT.

The sample holds many counts of this clonotype. Germline is not matched at one junction end, which may reflect a read error. The gene calls are TRBV10-3 and TRBJ2-7, with TRBD2 matching over 8 bases. The germline V gene encodes CDR1 ENHRY and CDR2 SYGVKD. This CDR3 is 11 amino acids long. The DNA of the CDR3 is TGTGCCATCGCCTTAGCGGGGAAGGTGGACTTC. Translating gives CAIALAGKVDF.

This clonotype came up many times. The chain is built from TRBV5-1 and TRBJ2-7; perhaps TRBD1 as D (6 bases). The CDR3 has 15 residues. Germline loops: CDR1 SGHRS, CDR2 YFSETQ. V was cut by 4 bases and J by 0 bases, with 14 bases left in between. The CDR3 bases are TGCGCCAGCAGCCCGACAGGCACGAGCTCCTACGAGCAGTACTTC. It yields the protein CASSPTGTSSYEQYF.

Ten or more counts support this clonotype. The chain employs TRBV5-1 and TRBJ1-4; D uncertain. Trimming removed 0 bases at V and 7 bases at J, with 7 bases between. CDR1 and CDR2 (germline): SGHRS, YFSETQ. The CDR3 is made up of 13 amino acids. The CDR3 nucleotides read TGCGCCAGCAGCTTGGGGGTCAGTGAAAAACTGTTTTTT. This translates into CASSLGVSEKLFF.

There are many counts of this clonotype. This chain connects TRBV7-2 to TRBJ2-5; unclear D gene. Germline CDR1 is SGHTA and CDR2 is FQGNSA. Trimming removed 2 bases from V and 5 bases from J, with 9 bases in between. The CDR3 extends over 13 amino acids. The CDR3: CASSLPTRETQYF. Here the CDR3 DNA reads TGTGCCAGCAGCTTACCCACCAGGGAGACCCAGTACTTC.

At least ten counts were recorded for this clonotype. The V and J genes are TRBV14 and TRBJ1-5; D unresolved. Trimming shortened V by 1 base and J by 3 bases, and 10 bases separated the two germline ends. The V gene's germline CDR1 is SGHDN and CDR2 FVKESK. The CDR3 totals 15 residues. The CDR3 coding sequence is TGTGCCAGCAGCCAAGGTTCACAAAACAATCAGCCCCAGCATTTT. As protein: CASSQGSQNNQPQHF.

This clonotype was counted a few times. The J gene is TRBJ1-4, the V gene TRBV12-3 or TRBV12-4, with a possible D match to TRBD1 (5 bases). The CDR3 is 14 amino acids. Trimming took off 7 bases at V and 8 bases at J, with 17 bases between the two ends. The CDR3 spells CASTGGLGPEKLFF. The CDR3 coding sequence is TGTGCCAGCACCGGGGGATTGGGCCCAGAAAAACTGTTTTTT.

This clonotype has ten or more counts. The CDR3 protein is CASSEGLTEAFF. DNA for the CDR3: TGTGCCAGCAGTGAAGGGTTGACTGAAGCTTTCTTT. The J gene is TRBJ1-1, the V gene TRBV2; D unresolved. Trimming cost V 1 base and J 5 bases, with 5 bases left between them. The germline V gene encodes CDR1 SNHLY and CDR2 FYNNEI. This CDR3 comprises 12 residues.

In its sample, this clonotype was seen many times. The CDR3 reads CASSPPDRLPYEQYF. Here the CDR3 DNA reads TGTGCCAGCAGTCCCCCGGACAGGCTTCCCTACGAGCAGTACTTC. The chain recombines TRBV28 with TRBJ2-7; 7 bases match TRBD1. The length of the CDR3 is 15 residues. The V and J ends lost 5 bases and 2 bases, in that order; junction bases with no gene match: 9. CDR1 MDHEN and CDR2 SYDVKM come from the germline V gene.

This clonotype has ten or more counts. This chain links TRBV5-1 with TRBJ1-1; D perhaps matches TRBD1 (6 bases). V was trimmed by 0 bases and J by 8 bases, leaving 11 bases between them. CDR3 length: 13 residues. Germline V CDR1 and CDR2: SGHRS, YFSETQ. CDR3 in amino acids: CASSLARDNEAFF. For the CDR3, the DNA is TGCGCCAGCAGCTTGGCCCGGGACAACGAAGCTTTCTTT. The full variable domain, rest sourced from reference TRBV5-1 and TRBJ1-1, is KAGVTQTPRYLIKTRGQQVTLSCSPISGHRSVSWYQQTPGQGLQFLFEYFSETQRNKGNFPGRFSGRQFSNSRSEMNVSTLELGDSALYLCASSLARDNEAFFGQGTRLTVV.

This clonotype was observed many times. This chain connects TRBV5-1 to TRBJ2-1; 14 bases align to TRBD2. Germline assignment: CDR1 SGHRS and CDR2 YFSETQ. V gave up 5 bases and J gave up 8 bases; unmatched junction bases: 15. The CDR3 contains 18 residues. The CDR3 DNA reads TGCGCCAGCAGACACACATTCGGGACTAGCGGGGGCCGGGATGAGCAGTTCTTC. Amino acid sequence: CASRHTFGTSGGRDEQFF.

At least ten counts were recorded for this clonotype. This chain connects TRBV5-1 to TRBJ2-3; the match to TRBD2 covers 15 bases. From germline, CDR1 is SGHRS and CDR2 YFSETQ. The ends lost 7 bases at V and 3 bases at J; junction bases unmatched: 9. The CDR3 covers 17 residues. CDR3 coding DNA: TGCGCCAGCGGCCCAGGACTAGCGGGGGGGCGGACAGATACGCAGTATTTT. It is translated as CASGPGLAGGRTDTQYF. Drawing the rest from reference TRBV5-1 and TRBJ2-3, the complete variable domain is KAGVTQTPRYLIKTRGQQVTLSCSPISGHRSVSWYQQTPGQGLQFLFEYFSETQRNKGNFPGRFSGRQFSNSRSEMNVSTLELGDSALYLCASGPGLAGGRTDTQYFGPGTRLTVL.

This clonotype was recorded many times. The chain links TRBV30 to TRBJ1-4; D unclear. There are 12 residues in the CDR3. V lost 0 bases and J 8 bases, leaving 7 bases between the germline ends. Germline V CDR1 and CDR2: GTSNPN, SVGIG (reference sequence). CDR3 amino acids: CAWSVLEEKLFF. The CDR3 bases are TGTGCCTGGAGTGTACTTGAAGAAAAACTGTTTTTT.

The table lists this clonotype with many counts. J is TRBJ2-3 and V is TRBV5-6; TRBD2 matches at 11 bases. The CDR3 is 15 amino acids. CDR1 and CDR2 (germline): SGHDT, YYEEEE. The V and J ends lost 4 bases and 2 bases, in that order; junction bases with no gene match: 3. CDR3 amino acids: CASSLAGGLTDTQYF. The CDR3 nucleotides are TGTGCCAGCAGCCTAGCGGGGGGACTCACAGATACGCAGTATTTT.

In its sample, this clonotype was seen many times. The J gene is TRBJ1-2, the V gene TRBV10-3, with D unresolved. V gave up 6 bases and J gave up 6 bases, with 17 bases separating them. CDR1 and CDR2 (germline): ENHRY, SYGVKD. The CDR3 is made up of 14 amino acids. Here the CDR3 DNA reads TGTGCCATCAGCCCCGGAGAGACGGAAAATGGCTACACCTTC. Translated, it gives CAISPGETENGYTF.

The genes are TRBV12-3 or TRBV12-4 and TRBJ2-2; TRBD1 agrees at 8 bases. This CDR3 is 14 amino acids long. The junction had 6 bases not matched to a gene; V was cut back by 7 bases and J by 5 bases. The CDR3 bases are TGTGCCAGCACTCTATGGACAGGGACCGGGGAGCTGTTTTTT. It is translated as CASTLWTGTGELFF.

This clonotype was seen a handful of times. The chain carries TRBV20-1 and TRBJ2-2, with 9 nucleotides matching TRBD2. This CDR3 has 16 residues. The germline V gene has CDR1 DFQATT and CDR2 SNEGSKA (reference sequence). V shed 0 bases, J shed 6 bases, and the junction held 8 bases outside the gene matches. The CDR3 sequence is CSARDIKRGAPGELFF. The CDR3 DNA reads TGCAGTGCTAGAGATATAAAGCGGGGGGCCCCCGGGGAGCTGTTTTTT.

The table lists this clonotype with many counts. J is TRBJ2-5 and V is TRBV5-1; 7 positions agree with TRBD1. CDR3 length: 16 residues. V trimming: 4 bases; J trimming: 5 bases; junction bases outside the gene matches: 14. The germline gives CDR1 SGHRS, CDR2 YFSETQ. The DNA of the CDR3 is TGCGCCAGCAGCGCTATGCCCTCGGGACAGTCGGAGACCCAGTACTTC. Protein product: CASSAMPSGQSETQYF.

This clonotype was seen repeatedly, ten times or more. This sequence joins TRBV5-6 and TRBJ2-3; D may be TRBD2 (5 bases). Germline CDR1 reads SGHDT; CDR2 reads YYEEEE. The CDR3 is made up of 13 amino acids. Trimming removed 3 bases at V and 5 bases at J, with 10 bases between. This chain's CDR3 is CASSWMAGDTQYF. Here the CDR3 DNA reads TGTGCCAGCAGCTGGATGGCGGGAGATACGCAGTATTTT.

This clonotype was counted between two and nine times. This chain joins TRBV14 and TRBJ1-6, with 7 bases matching TRBD1. The V and J ends lost 5 bases and 4 bases, in that order; junction bases with no gene match: 5. The CDR3 has 15 residues. Germline assignment: CDR1 SGHDN and CDR2 FVKESK. The CDR3 DNA sequence: TGTGCCAGCAGCTCGGGACAGAGATATAATTCACCCCTCCACTTT. Amino acid sequence: CASSSGQRYNSPLHF. Using reference TRBV14 and TRBJ1-6 for the parts outside the CDR3, the full variable domain is EAGVTQFPSHSVIEKGQTVTLRCDPISGHDNLYWYRRVMGKEIKFLLHFVKESKQDESGMPNNRFLAERTGGTYSTLKVQPAELEDSGVYFCASSSGQRYNSPLHFGNGTRLTVT.

This sequence joins TRBV7-9 and TRBJ2-1; 7 bases line up with TRBD2. This CDR3 spans 16 amino acids. V lost 5 bases and J lost 0; bases outside the gene matches: 7. Looked up from germline, CDR1 is SEHNR and CDR2 is FQNEAQ (reference sequence). This CDR3 is CASSPRGSSSYNEQFF. The CDR3 region has the DNA TGTGCCAGCAGCCCGCGGGGGTCCAGCTCCTACAATGAGCAGTTCTTC.

This clonotype was seen a handful of times. This chain connects TRBV28 to TRBJ2-1; no reliable D call. Between the trimmed V and J ends, which lost 5 bases and 8 bases, there was a span of 7 bases. Germline-derived CDR1 and CDR2 are MDHEN and SYDVKM. The CDR3 runs 11 residues. In DNA, the CDR3 is TGTGCCAGCAGTCCCCATTATGAGCAGTTCTTC. Translated, it gives CASSPHYEQFF.

This clonotype was observed at least ten times. The chain joins TRBV5-6 to TRBJ2-7; D is unresolved. Germline loops: CDR1 SGHDT, CDR2 YYEEEE. V lost 3 bases to trimming and J lost 1 base, with 2 bases between them. This CDR3 region has 11 residues. Here the CDR3 reads CASSYSYEQYF. The CDR3 DNA sequence: TGTGCCAGCAGCTATTCCTACGAGCAGTACTTC. Drawing the rest from reference TRBV5-6 and TRBJ2-7, the complete variable domain is DAGVTQSPTHLIKTRGQQVTLRCSPKSGHDTVSWYQQALGQGPQFIFQYYEEEERQRGNFPDRFSGHQFPNYSSELNVNALLLGDSALYLCASSYSYEQYFGPGTRLTVT.

This clonotype was found many times. The rearrangement uses TRBV27 and TRBJ2-3; D is uncertain. Looked up from germline, CDR1 is MNHEY and CDR2 is SMNVEV (reference sequence). The CDR3 covers 12 residues. The ends were cut back, 6 bases at V and 10 bases at J, with 14 bases in the middle. The CDR3 DNA reads as TGTGCCAGCAGCTTGACTGTTTCTCCGCAGTATTTT. It translates to CASSLTVSPQYF.

This clonotype appeared a few times. V and J are TRBV20-1 and TRBJ2-7, with TRBD2 matching 11 bases. Germline CDR1 and CDR2: DFQATT and SNEGSKA (reference sequence). V shed 0 bases and J 4 bases; nucleotides not matched to a gene: 8. The CDR3 covers 16 residues. The CDR3 coding sequence is TGCAGTGCTAGAGATCCCGGACTAGCGGGCTCTTACGAGCAGTACTTC. It yields the protein CSARDPGLAGSYEQYF.

This clonotype was seen repeatedly, ten times or more. The J gene is TRBJ2-3, the V gene TRBV6-6; D gene uncertain. There are 14 residues in the CDR3. From germline, CDR1 is MNHNY and CDR2 SVGAGI (reference sequence). Trimming took 9 bases from V and 0 from J, leaving 13 bases between them. CDR3 sequence reads: CASAAFSSTDTQYF. DNA of the CDR3: TGTGCCAGTGCCGCCTTCTCCAGCACAGATACGCAGTATTTT.